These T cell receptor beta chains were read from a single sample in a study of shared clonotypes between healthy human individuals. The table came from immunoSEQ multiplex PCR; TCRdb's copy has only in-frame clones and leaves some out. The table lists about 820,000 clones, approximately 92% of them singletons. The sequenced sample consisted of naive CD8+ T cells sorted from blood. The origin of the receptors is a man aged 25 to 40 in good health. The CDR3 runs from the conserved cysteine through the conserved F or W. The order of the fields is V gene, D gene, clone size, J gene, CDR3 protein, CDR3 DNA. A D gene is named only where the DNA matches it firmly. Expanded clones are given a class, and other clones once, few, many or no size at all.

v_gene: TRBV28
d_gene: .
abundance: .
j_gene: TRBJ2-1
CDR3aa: CASSLRSGDEQFF
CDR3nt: TGTGCCAGCAGTTTAAGGTCAGGGGATGAGCAGTTCTTC

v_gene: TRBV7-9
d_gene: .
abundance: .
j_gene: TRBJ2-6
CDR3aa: CASSLSSDPGANVLTF
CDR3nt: TGTGCCAGCAGCCTATCCTCAGATCCTGGGGCCAACGTCCTGACTTTC

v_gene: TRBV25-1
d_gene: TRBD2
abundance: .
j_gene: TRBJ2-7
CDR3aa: CASRNWGLAGEQYF
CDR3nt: TGTGCCAGCAGAAACTGGGGACTAGCAGGCGAGCAGTACTTC

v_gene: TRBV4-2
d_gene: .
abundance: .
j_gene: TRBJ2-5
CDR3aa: CASSQFEGQETQYF
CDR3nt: TGTGCCAGCAGCCAGTTTGAGGGACAAGAGACCCAGTACTTC

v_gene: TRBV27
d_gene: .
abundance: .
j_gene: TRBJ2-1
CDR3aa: CASSSTLGGWYEQFF
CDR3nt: TGTGCCAGCAGTTCTACCCTAGGGGGTTGGTATGAGCAGTTCTTC

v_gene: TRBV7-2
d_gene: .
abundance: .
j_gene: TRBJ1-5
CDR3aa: CASSSDSPWGNQPQHF
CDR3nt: TGTGCCAGCAGCTCCGACAGCCCATGGGGCAATCAGCCCCAGCATTTT

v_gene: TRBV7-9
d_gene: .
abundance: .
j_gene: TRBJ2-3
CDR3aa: CASSSPDLGTDTQYF
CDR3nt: TGTGCCAGCAGCTCCCCCGATCTCGGCACAGATACGCAGTATTTT

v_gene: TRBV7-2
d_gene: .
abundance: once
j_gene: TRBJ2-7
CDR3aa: CASSLDLGSSYEQYF
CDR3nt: TGTGCCAGCAGCTTAGATCTGGGCAGCTCCTACGAGCAGTACTTC

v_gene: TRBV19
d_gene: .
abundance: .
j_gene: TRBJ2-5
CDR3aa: CASSTGQLVETQYF
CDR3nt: TGTGCCAGTAGTACCGGGCAGTTGGTGGAGACCCAGTACTTC

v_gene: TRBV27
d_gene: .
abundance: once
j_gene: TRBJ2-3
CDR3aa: CASSLGAVTDTQYF
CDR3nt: TGTGCCAGCAGTTTAGGGGCGGTCACAGATACGCAGTATTTT

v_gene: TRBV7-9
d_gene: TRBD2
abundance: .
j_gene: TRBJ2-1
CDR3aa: CASSPATSGFNEQFF
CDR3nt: TGTGCCAGCAGCCCCGCGACTAGCGGGTTCAATGAGCAGTTCTTC

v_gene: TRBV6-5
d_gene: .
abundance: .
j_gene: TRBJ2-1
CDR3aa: CASSYGSIEQFF
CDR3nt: TGTGCCAGCAGTTACGGCAGTATTGAGCAGTTCTTC

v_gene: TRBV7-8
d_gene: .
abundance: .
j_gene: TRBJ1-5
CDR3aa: CASSLDRARNQPQHF
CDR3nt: TGTGCCAGCAGCTTAGACAGGGCCCGCAATCAGCCCCAGCATTTT

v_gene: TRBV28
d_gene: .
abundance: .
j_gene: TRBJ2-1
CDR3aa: CASRRQSSYNEQFF
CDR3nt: TGTGCCAGCAGGCGACAGAGCTCCTACAATGAGCAGTTCTTC

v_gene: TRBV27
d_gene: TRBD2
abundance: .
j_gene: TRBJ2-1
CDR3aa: CASSAERESSYNEQFF
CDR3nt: TGTGCCAGCAGTGCCGAGCGGGAGAGCTCCTACAATGAGCAGTTCTTC

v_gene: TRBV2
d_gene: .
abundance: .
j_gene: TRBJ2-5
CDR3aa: CASMGKTQYF
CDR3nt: TGTGCCAGCATGGGGAAGACCCAGTACTTC

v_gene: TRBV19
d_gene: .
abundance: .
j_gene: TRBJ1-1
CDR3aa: CASSIDGITEAFF
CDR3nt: TGTGCCAGTAGTATAGATGGGATCACTGAAGCTTTCTTT

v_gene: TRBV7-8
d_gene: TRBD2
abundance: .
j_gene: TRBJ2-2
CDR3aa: CASSLKRGPQVAAGELFF
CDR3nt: TGTGCCAGCAGCTTAAAGCGGGGGCCCCAAGTGGCCGCCGGGGAGCTGTTTTTT

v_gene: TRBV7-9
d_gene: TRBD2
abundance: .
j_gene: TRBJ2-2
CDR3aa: CASSSGTTPGEGRGELFF
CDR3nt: TGTGCCAGCAGCTCAGGGACTACCCCGGGAGAGGGTCGCGGGGAGCTGTTTTTT

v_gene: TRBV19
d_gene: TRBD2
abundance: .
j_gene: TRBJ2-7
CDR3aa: CASSMVLAGLYEQYF
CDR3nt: TGTGCCAGTAGTATGGTCCTAGCGGGTCTATACGAGCAGTACTTC

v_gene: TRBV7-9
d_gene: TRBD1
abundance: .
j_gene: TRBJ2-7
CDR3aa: CASTPGGASLYEQYF
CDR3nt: TGTGCCAGCACCCCAGGGGGCGCCTCCCTCTACGAGCAGTACTTC

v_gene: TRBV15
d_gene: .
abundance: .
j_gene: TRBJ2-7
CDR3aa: CATSSRDRYEQYF
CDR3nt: TGTGCCACCAGCAGTCGGGACCGCTACGAGCAGTACTTC

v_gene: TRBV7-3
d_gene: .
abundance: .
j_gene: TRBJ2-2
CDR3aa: CASSILNTGELFF
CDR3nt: TGTGCCAGCAGCATCCTGAACACCGGGGAGCTGTTTTTT